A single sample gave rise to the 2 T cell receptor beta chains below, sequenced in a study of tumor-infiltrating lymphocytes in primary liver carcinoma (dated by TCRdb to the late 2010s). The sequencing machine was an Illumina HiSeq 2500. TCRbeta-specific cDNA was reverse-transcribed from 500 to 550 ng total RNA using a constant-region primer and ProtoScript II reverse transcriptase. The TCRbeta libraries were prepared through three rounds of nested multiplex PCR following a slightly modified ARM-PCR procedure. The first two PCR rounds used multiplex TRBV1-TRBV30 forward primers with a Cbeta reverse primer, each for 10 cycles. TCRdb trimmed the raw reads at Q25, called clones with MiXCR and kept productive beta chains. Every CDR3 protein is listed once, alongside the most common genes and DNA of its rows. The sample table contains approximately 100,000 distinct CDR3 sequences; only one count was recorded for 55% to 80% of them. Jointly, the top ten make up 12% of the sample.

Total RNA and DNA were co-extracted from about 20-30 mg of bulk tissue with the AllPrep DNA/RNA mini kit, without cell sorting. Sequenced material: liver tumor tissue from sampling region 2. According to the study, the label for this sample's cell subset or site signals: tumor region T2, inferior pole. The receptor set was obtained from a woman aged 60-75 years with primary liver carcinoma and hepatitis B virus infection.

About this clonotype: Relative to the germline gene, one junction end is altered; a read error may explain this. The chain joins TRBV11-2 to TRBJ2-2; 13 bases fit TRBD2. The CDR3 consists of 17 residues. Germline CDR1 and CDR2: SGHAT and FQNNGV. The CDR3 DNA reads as TGTGCCAGCAGCCTTGTAGGGACTAGCGGGGTTACCGGGGAGCTGTCTTTT. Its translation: CASSLVGTSGVTGELSF.

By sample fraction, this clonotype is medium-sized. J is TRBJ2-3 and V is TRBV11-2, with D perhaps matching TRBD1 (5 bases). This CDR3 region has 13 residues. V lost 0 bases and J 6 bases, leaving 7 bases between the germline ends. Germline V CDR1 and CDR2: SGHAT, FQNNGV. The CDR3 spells CASSLDRADTQYF. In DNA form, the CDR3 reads TGTGCCAGCAGCTTAGACAGGGCTGATACGCAGTATTTT.